This T cell receptor (beta chain) was identified during a study of T-cell memory formation after mild COVID-19. Study summary: Clustering of TCRs was largely donor specific.

TCRalpha and TCRbeta libraries used 5'RACE with constant-segment primers and UMIs. TCRdb re-called the 5' RACE reads through MiXCR, storing one row per CDR3 protein. The sample records approximately 450,000 distinct CDR3 sequences, roughly 18% being singletons. Germline V gene data show CDR1 as MGHRA and CDR2 as YSYEKL. Trimming pared 1 base from V and 3 bases from J, leaving 13 bases between. This CDR3 spans 15 amino acids. This clonotype was counted only a few times. The J gene is TRBJ2-7, the V gene TRBV4-1; maybe TRBD1 (6 bases). Sequencing was done on a sample of PBMCs or a T cell subset sorted from them (not recorded which). The clonotype was recovered from an adult woman who had mild COVID-19 (a few samples of this study predate the infection). Cell type and time point are not known. The CDR3 nucleotides are TGCGCCAGCAGCCAAGCTGGGGGCCGGAACTACGAGCAGTACTTC. Residues: CASSQAGGRNYEQYF.